Sequencing of this T cell receptor beta chain was carried out in a study of cytomegalovirus exposure and HLA in healthy donors. Worth noting for this clone: Its matching antigen is unknown.

Generated by immunoSEQ multiplex PCR, the TCRdb table keeps only in-frame clones and is missing some. The repertoire has over 130,000 clones, 70% to 90% of them found once; the top ten carry around 10%. Findings and limits, study-wide: Among the CMV-associated chains, three were confirmed in vitro as specific for CMV antigens. Rare TCR sequences predominated, though certain public TCRs were found in many donors. The authors listed 150 to 200 TCR beta chains as cytomegalovirus-associated. Subsequent analysis found a tendency for first-cohort TCR clusters to co-occur within the 110 or so validation repertoires.

The CDR3 contains 14 residues. Per the germline V gene, CDR1 is MNHNY and CDR2 is SVGAGI (reference sequence). Trimming shortened V by 6 bases and J by 3 bases, and 12 bases separated the two germline ends. Input material: PBMCs. This receptor was identified in a man aged 18 to 35 in good health and CMV-seropositive. The chain uses TRBV6-6 and TRBJ1-5; D unclear. The CDR3 loop is CASSLDTSNQPQHF. CDR3 coding DNA: TGTGCCAGCAGCCTCGACACTTCCAATCAGCCCCAGCATTTT.